A single sample is the source of the 24 T cell receptor beta chains below, sequenced in a study of T cell responses to AZD1222 COVID-19 vaccine. The repertoire was sequenced with immunoSEQ multiplex PCR; TCRdb's copy has only in-frame clones and lacks some. The sample lists 110,000 or so clones; 75% to 95% were seen once. The sample consisted of peripheral blood, taken 28 days after the second dose of the MenACWY control vaccine. Every receptor here comes from an adult who received the MenACWY meningococcal vaccine as a control.

The V call is TRBV2, the J call TRBJ2-3, with 9 bases fitting TRBD2. The CDR3 length is 15 residues. Germline assignment: CDR1 SNHLY and CDR2 FYNNEI. The V gene end was trimmed by 6 bases and the J gene end by 0 bases; junction bases not matched to a gene: 4. CDR3 amino acids: CASSVAGVSTDTQYF. The CDR3 DNA is TGTGCCAGCAGCGTAGCGGGGGTTAGCACAGATACGCAGTATTTT.

V usage is TRBV20-1 and J usage is TRBJ1-4; maybe TRBD1 (5 bases). The germline CDR1 and CDR2 sequences are DFQATT and SNEGSKA (reference sequence). V was cut by 3 bases and J by 5 bases, with 10 bases left in between. This CDR3 is built from 13 residues. The CDR3 DNA reads TGCAGTGCTAGTAGGGGACTCAATGAAAAACTGTTTTTT. This translates into CSASRGLNEKLFF.

This rearrangement joins TRBV29-1 to TRBJ2-7; D might be TRBD1 (5 bases). This CDR3 has 19 residues. The V gene's germline CDR1 is SQVTM and CDR2 ANQGSEA. The V and J ends lost 1 base and 6 bases respectively, with 31 bases between them. CDR3 in amino acids: CSVEAVGRTIHSTMGEQYF. In nucleotides, the CDR3 is TGCAGCGTTGAAGCGGTCGGCAGGACAATCCATTCGACGATGGGCGAGCAGTACTTC.

The sample holds one count of this clone. This chain uses TRBV28 with TRBJ2-5; TRBD2 matches 9 bases. With 5 bases clipped from V and 2 bases from J, the junction kept 9 bases outside the gene matches. The CDR3 is 16 residues long. The germline V gene has CDR1 MDHEN and CDR2 SYDVKM. CDR3 nucleotide sequence: TGTGCCAGCAGTCCCCCTAGCGGGGTTGGGCAAGAGACCCAGTACTTC. Residues: CASSPPSGVGQETQYF. Based on the CDR3 plus reference TRBV28 and TRBJ2-5, the full variable domain is DVKVTQSSRYLVKRTGEKVFLECVQDMDHENMFWYRQDPGLGLRLIYFSYDVKMKEKGDIPEGYSVSREKKERFSLILESASTNQTSMYLCASSPPSGVGQETQYFGPGTRLLVL.

This chain uses TRBV27 with TRBJ2-2; D not certain. V lost 5 bases and J lost 0, with 13 bases in between. This CDR3 comprises 16 residues. The V gene's germline CDR1 is MNHEY and CDR2 SMNVEV (reference sequence). The CDR3 reads CASSPFLEANTGELFF. DNA for the CDR3: TGTGCCAGCAGTCCATTTTTAGAGGCGAACACCGGGGAGCTGTTTTTT.

The rearrangement joins TRBV27 to TRBJ2-6; no clear D. CDR1 and CDR2 (germline): MNHEY, SMNVEV (reference sequence). The V end lost 2 bases, the J end lost 0 bases, and 11 bases lay between the germline ends. CDR3 length: 17 residues. The CDR3 DNA sequence: TGTGCCAGCAGTTTAGGGCTTGGGCGCTCTGGGGCCAACGTCCTGACTTTC. Translation gives CASSLGLGRSGANVLTF.

The chain links TRBV11-2 to TRBJ2-4, with 15 bases lining up with TRBD2. Germline V gene data show CDR1 as SGHAT and CDR2 as FQNNGV. Trimming removed 5 bases from V and 8 bases from J; junction bases left unmatched: 7. This CDR3 has 16 residues. CDR3 nucleotides: TGTGCCAGCAGCGGACTAGCGGGAGGGCCTGGTCACATTCAGTACTTC. Its translation is CASSGLAGGPGHIQYF.

The V call is TRBV5-4, the J call TRBJ2-1, with TRBD2 identical over 7 bases. The CDR3 runs 16 residues. Per germline, CDR1 SGHNT and CDR2 YYREEE (reference sequence). V dropped 4 bases and J dropped 0; count of bases not matched to a gene: 7. CDR3 sequence reads: CASSPGTKRSYNEQFF. CDR3 coding DNA: TGTGCCAGCAGCCCCGGGACTAAACGCTCCTACAATGAGCAGTTCTTC.

This sequence joins TRBV5-6 and TRBJ2-3; weak D call: TRBD1 (5 bases). Deletions cut 0 bases from V and 2 bases from J, with 10 bases between. There are 15 residues in the CDR3. Germline CDR1 SGHDT, CDR2 YYEEEE. The CDR3 loop is CASSLAGISTDTQYF. Here the CDR3 DNA reads TGTGCCAGCAGCTTGGCAGGGATCTCCACAGATACGCAGTATTTT.

V and J are TRBV7-6 and TRBJ2-1, with 9 bases matching TRBD2. Germline V gene data show CDR1 as SGHVS and CDR2 as FNYEAQ. V lost 0 bases and J lost 2; bases outside the gene matches: 2. This CDR3 comprises 16 residues. The DNA for the CDR3 is TGTGCCAGCAGCTTAGCTAGCGGGGGCGCCTACAATGAGCAGTTCTTC. Its protein product is CASSLASGGAYNEQFF.

The rearrangement joins TRBV27 to TRBJ1-5; maybe TRBD1 (6 bases). Germline V gene data show CDR1 as MNHEY and CDR2 as SMNVEV (reference sequence). The CDR3 spans 13 residues. Trimming shortened V by 4 bases and J by 6 bases, and 10 bases separated the two germline ends. CDR3 protein: CASSSARGQPQHF. The CDR3 nucleotides read TGTGCCAGCAGTTCGGCCAGGGGTCAGCCCCAGCATTTT.

This clone was seen just once. The chain carries TRBV28 and TRBJ1-2; D is unclear. V gave up 3 bases and J gave up 3 bases, with 11 bases separating them. Germline V gene lookup returns CDR1 MDHEN and CDR2 SYDVKM. CDR3 length: 14 amino acids. DNA for the CDR3: TGTGCCAGCAGTTTTCGCGGGGTTGACTATGGCTACACCTTC. The encoded protein is CASSFRGVDYGYTF.

This clone was seen only once. The chain couples TRBV28 to TRBJ1-4; D is undetermined. V gave up 1 base and J gave up 8 bases, with 8 bases separating them. Germline CDR1 is MDHEN and CDR2 is SYDVKM. This CDR3 spans 13 amino acids. Here the CDR3 reads CASSLSAEEKLFF. The CDR3 region has the DNA TGTGCCAGCAGTTTATCCGCGGAAGAAAAACTGTTTTTT.

This clone rates as large. The V gene is TRBV28, the J gene TRBJ2-1; 7 bases line up with TRBD1. Germline-derived CDR1 and CDR2 are MDHEN and SYDVKM. The CDR3 extends over 16 amino acids. J lost 7 bases, V lost 3 bases, and 12 bases had no gene match. CDR3 residues: CASSLSTGTVSNEQFF. DNA for the CDR3: TGTGCCAGCAGTTTGTCAACCGGGACAGTCAGTAATGAGCAGTTCTTC.

This chain joins TRBV5-1 and TRBJ1-2, with 10 bases that match TRBD1. This CDR3 region has 15 residues. CDR1 is SGHRS and CDR2 is YFSETQ in the germline V gene. V was pared by 4 bases and J by 4 bases, with 7 bases of the junction left unmatched. DNA for the CDR3: TGCGCCAGCAGCGTGGGACAGGGGTTCGCCTATGGCTACACCTTC. It is translated as CASSVGQGFAYGYTF. The full variable domain, rest sourced from reference TRBV5-1 and TRBJ1-2, is KAGVTQTPRYLIKTRGQQVTLSCSPISGHRSVSWYQQTPGQGLQFLFEYFSETQRNKGNFPGRFSGRQFSNSRSEMNVSTLELGDSALYLCASSVGQGFAYGYTFGSGTRLTVV.

This chain connects TRBV5-6 to TRBJ1-3; no clear D. Trimming took 0 bases from V and 2 from J, leaving 9 bases between them. Germline V gene sequence: CDR1 SGHDT, CDR2 YYEEEE. This CDR3 contains 15 residues. CDR3 DNA: TGTGCCAGCAGCTTGGCCCCGACAACTGGAAACACCATATATTTT. Its translation: CASSLAPTTGNTIYF.

The chain couples TRBV11-3 to TRBJ2-5, with 7 positions matching TRBD1. CDR3 size: 14 residues. Germline values: CDR1 SGHNT, CDR2 YENEEA. Germline trimming cut 5 bases from V and 5 bases from J; bases unmatched to any gene: 8. This CDR3 reads CASSPRGKIETQYF. The DNA for the CDR3 is TGTGCCAGCAGCCCCAGGGGGAAGATTGAGACCCAGTACTTC.

Concerning this clone: Different DNA sequences within this sample yield the same CDR3. The CDR3 DNA follows: TGTGCCAGCAGCTTTTCAGGGGGCGCGTACAATGAGCAGTTCTTC. Amino acids: CASSFSGGAYNEQFF. The chain recombines TRBV7-2 with TRBJ2-1, with 8 bases lining up with TRBD1. The germline CDR1 and CDR2 sequences are SGHTA and FQGNSA. V shed 3 bases, J shed 4 bases, and the junction held 5 bases outside the gene matches. This CDR3 spans 15 amino acids.

V usage is TRBV29-1 and J usage is TRBJ2-3; D may be TRBD2 (6 bases). From germline, CDR1 is SQVTM and CDR2 ANQGSEA. This CDR3 is 14 amino acids long. Trimming took 6 bases from V and 2 from J, leaving 15 bases between them. The CDR3 region has the DNA TGCAGCGTCCCGGTAGCGGAATTCACAGATACGCAGTATTTT. Its translation: CSVPVAEFTDTQYF.

The V gene is TRBV18, the J gene TRBJ2-3, with 8 bases matching TRBD1. This CDR3 comprises 15 residues. CDR1 KGHSH and CDR2 LQKENI come from the germline V gene. The junction had 11 bases not matched to a gene; V was cut back by 6 bases and J by 6 bases. The CDR3: CASSTDRTGKDTQYF. The DNA for the CDR3 is TGTGCCAGCTCGACCGACAGGACAGGGAAGGATACGCAGTATTTT.

This clone came up a few times. The rearrangement uses TRBV21-1 and TRBJ2-5. TRBV21-1 is designated a pseudogene. The CDR3 runs to 12 residues. CDR3 bases: TGTGCCAGCAGCAAGAACACGCCGGCCCAGTACTTC. This gives the protein CASSKNTPAQYF.

This chain connects TRBV5-4 to TRBJ2-5, with 8 bases aligning to TRBD1. The germline CDR1 and CDR2 sequences are SGHNT and YYREEE (reference sequence). The CDR3 sequence is 16 residues long. V lost 3 bases, J lost 6 bases, and 13 bases stayed unmatched. CDR3 nucleotide sequence: TGTGCCAGCAGCTCGCTAACAGGGGGGAGGTTAAAGACCCAGTACTTC. Encoded protein: CASSSLTGGRLKTQYF.

This chain links TRBV5-6 with TRBJ2-4; D call uncertain. CDR3 length equals 12 residues. From germline, CDR1 is SGHDT and CDR2 YYEEEE. The V end was cut by 7 bases, the J end by 0 bases, with 5 bases between. The CDR3 region is CASSLAKNIQYF. The CDR3 nucleotides are TGTGCCAGCTCCCTAGCCAAAAACATTCAGTACTTC.

The rearrangement joins TRBV3-1 (or the pseudogene TRBV3-2) to TRBJ1-6, with unresolved D. Germline-derived CDR1 and CDR2 are LGHDT and YNNKEL (reference sequence). Trimming stripped 1 base from V and 0 bases from J, with 7 bases between. The CDR3 runs 16 residues. CDR3 sequence (DNA): TGTGCCAGCAGCCAAGCCAGGAGCTCCTATAATTCACCCCTCCACTTT. This sequence encodes CASSQARSSYNSPLHF.